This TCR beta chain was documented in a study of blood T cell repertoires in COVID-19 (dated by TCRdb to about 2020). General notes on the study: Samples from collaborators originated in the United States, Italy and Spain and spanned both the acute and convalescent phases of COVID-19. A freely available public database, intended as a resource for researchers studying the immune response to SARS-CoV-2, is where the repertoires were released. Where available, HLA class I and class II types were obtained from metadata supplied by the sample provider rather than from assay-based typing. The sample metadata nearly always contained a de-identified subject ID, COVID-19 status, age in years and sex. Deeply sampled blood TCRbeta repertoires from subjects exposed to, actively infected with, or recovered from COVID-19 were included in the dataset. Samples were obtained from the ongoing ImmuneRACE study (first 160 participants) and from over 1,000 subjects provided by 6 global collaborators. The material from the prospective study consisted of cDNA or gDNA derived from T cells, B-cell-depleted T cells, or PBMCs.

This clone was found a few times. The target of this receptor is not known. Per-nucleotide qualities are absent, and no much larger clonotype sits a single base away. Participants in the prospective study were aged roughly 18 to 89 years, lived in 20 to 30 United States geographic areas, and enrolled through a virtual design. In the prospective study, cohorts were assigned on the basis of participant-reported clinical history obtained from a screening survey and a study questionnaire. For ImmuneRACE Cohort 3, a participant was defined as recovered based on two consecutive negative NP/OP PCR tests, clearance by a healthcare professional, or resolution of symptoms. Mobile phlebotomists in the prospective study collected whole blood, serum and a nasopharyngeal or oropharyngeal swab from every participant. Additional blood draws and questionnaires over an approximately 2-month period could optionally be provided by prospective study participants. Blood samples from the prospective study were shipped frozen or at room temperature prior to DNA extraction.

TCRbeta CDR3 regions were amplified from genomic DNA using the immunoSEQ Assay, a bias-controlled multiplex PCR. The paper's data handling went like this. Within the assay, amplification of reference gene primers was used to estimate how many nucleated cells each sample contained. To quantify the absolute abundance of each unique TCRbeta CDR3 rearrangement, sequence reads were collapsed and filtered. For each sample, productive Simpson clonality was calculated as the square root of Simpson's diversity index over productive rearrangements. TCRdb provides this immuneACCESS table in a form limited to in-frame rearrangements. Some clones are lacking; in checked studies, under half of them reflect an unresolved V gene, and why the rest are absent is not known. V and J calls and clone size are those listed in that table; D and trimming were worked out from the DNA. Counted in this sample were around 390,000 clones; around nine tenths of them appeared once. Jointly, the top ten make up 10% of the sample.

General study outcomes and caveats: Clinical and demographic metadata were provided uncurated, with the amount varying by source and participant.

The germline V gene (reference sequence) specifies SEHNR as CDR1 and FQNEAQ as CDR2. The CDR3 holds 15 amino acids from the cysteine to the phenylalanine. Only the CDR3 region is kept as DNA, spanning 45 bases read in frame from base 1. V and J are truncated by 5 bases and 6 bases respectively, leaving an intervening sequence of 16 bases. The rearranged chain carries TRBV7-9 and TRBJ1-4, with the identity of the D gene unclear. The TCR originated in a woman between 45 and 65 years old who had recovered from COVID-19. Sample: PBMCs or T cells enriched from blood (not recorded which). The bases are TGTGCCAGCAGCCTCGGAGACCGTGATTATGAAAAACTGTTTTTT. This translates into CASSLGDRDYEKLFF.